This is a list of T cell receptor beta chains from one sample in a study of technical replicates of blood from a handful of donors. TCRdb's table, derived via immunoSEQ multiplex PCR, lists solely in-frame clones and lacks some. The sample lists 55,000 to 75,000 clones; just under 95% were seen once. The sequencing input was PBMCs. These TCRs come from a human donor in good health. Some clones in this sample may be carry-over from other donors' samples. Both conserved end residues are part of each CDR3. A D gene is named only where the DNA matches it firmly. Size is stated for part of the rows, as once, few or many counts, or as a class when the clone is expanded.

TRBD1	14	TRBV5-1	TRBJ2-7	-	CASSYQGDSYEQYF	TGCGCCAGCAGCTATCAGGGGGACTCCTACGAGCAGTACTTC
TRBD1	15	TRBV7-8	TRBJ1-2	-	CASSRGQGSNYGYTF	TGTGCCAGCAGCCGGGGACAGGGGTCCAACTATGGCTACACCTTC
TRBD2	15	TRBV7-2	TRBJ2-7	-	CASTRGLAGVGEQYF	TGTGCCAGCACCCGAGGACTAGCGGGAGTCGGGGAGCAGTACTTC
-	14	TRBV6-6	TRBJ1-1	-	CASQSGLMNTEAFF	TGTGCCAGCCAAAGCGGGCTAATGAACACTGAAGCTTTCTTT
-	19	TRBV5-6	TRBJ2-3	-	CASSSSDYPIQPSTDTQYF	TGTGCCAGCAGCAGCTCGGACTACCCGATCCAGCCTAGCACAGATACGCAGTATTTT
TRBD2	15	TRBV30	TRBJ2-1	-	CAWRQGLAVGNEQFF	TGTGCCTGGAGACAGGGACTAGCGGTAGGCAATGAGCAGTTCTTC
-	14	TRBV19	TRBJ1-5	-	CASSSRASNQPQHF	TGTGCCAGTAGTAGCAGGGCTAGCAATCAGCCCCAGCATTTT
-	14	TRBV6-5	TRBJ1-1	-	CASRWDTSNTEAFF	TGTGCCAGCAGGTGGGACACATCGAACACTGAAGCTTTCTTT
-	15	TRBV30	TRBJ2-1	-	CAWSVRGALYNEQFF	TGTGCCTGGAGTGTACGGGGGGCCTTATACAATGAGCAGTTCTTC
TRBD2	14	TRBV6-6	TRBJ2-7	-	CASLGGAGSYEQYF	TGTGCCAGCCTCGGGGGGGCAGGCTCCTACGAGCAGTACTTC
TRBD1	15	TRBV9	TRBJ1-4	once	CASSTGQGTAEKLFF	TGTGCCAGCAGTACAGGGCAGGGGACAGCGGAAAAACTGTTTTTT
-	15	TRBV7-9	TRBJ1-6	-	CAGSPRAGLNSPLHF	TGTGCCGGCAGCCCCCGGGCAGGACTTAATTCACCCCTCCACTTT
TRBD2	15	TRBV5-4	TRBJ2-2	-	CASSSGSKDTGELFF	TGTGCCAGCAGTAGCGGGAGTAAAGACACCGGGGAGCTGTTTTTT